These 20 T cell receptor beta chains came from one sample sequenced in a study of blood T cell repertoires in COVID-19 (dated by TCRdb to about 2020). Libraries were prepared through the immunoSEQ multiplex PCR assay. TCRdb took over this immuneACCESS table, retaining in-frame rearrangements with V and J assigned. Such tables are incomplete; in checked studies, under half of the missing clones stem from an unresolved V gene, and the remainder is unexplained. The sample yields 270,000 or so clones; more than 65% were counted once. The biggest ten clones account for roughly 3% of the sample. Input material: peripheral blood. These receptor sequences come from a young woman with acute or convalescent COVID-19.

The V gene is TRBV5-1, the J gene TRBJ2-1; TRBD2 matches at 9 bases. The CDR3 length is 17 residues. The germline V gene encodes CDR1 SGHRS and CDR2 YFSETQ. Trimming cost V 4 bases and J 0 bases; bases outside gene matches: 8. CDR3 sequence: CASSMTGLASSYNEQFF. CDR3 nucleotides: TGCGCCAGCAGCATGACAGGACTAGCGAGCTCCTACAATGAGCAGTTCTTC.

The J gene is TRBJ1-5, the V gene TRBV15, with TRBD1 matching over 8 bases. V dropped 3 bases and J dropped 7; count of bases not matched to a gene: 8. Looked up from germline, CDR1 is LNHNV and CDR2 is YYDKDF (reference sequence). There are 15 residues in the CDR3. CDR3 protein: CATSSDRGGFQPQHF. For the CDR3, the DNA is TGTGCCACCAGCAGCGACAGGGGCGGGTTCCAGCCCCAGCATTTT.

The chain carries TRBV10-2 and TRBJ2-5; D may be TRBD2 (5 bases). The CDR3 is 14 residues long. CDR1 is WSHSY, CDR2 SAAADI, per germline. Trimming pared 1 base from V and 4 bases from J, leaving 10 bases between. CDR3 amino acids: CASSEFAEGETQYF. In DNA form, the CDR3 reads TGCGCCAGCAGTGAGTTCGCCGAGGGAGAGACCCAGTACTTC.

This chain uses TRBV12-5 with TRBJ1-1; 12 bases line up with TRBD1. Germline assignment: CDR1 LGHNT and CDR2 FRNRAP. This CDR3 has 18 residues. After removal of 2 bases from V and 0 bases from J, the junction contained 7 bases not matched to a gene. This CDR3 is CASGLISGQGALNTEAFF. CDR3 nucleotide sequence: TGTGCTAGTGGTTTGATCTCGGGACAGGGGGCATTGAACACTGAAGCTTTCTTT.

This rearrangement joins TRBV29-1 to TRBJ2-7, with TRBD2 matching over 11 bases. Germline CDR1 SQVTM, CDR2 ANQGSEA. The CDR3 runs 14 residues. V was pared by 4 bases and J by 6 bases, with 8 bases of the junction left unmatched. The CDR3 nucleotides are TGCAGCGTTGTAATCACTAGCGGGAGTTCCGAGCAGTACTTC. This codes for CSVVITSGSSEQYF.

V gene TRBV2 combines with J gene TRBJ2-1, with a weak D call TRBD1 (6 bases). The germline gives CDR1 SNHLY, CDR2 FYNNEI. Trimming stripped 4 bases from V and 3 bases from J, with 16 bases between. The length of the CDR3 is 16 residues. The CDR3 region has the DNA TGTGCCAGCAGTGGTACCCGGGACATAGGCTACAATGAGCAGTTCTTC. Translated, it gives CASSGTRDIGYNEQFF.

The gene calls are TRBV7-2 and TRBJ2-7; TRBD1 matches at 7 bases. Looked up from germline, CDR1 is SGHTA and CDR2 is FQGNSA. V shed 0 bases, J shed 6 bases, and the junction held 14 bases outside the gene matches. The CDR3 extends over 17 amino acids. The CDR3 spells CASSLANRGLGGFEQYF. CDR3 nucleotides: TGTGCCAGCAGCTTAGCAAACAGGGGCCTGGGCGGGTTCGAGCAGTACTTC.

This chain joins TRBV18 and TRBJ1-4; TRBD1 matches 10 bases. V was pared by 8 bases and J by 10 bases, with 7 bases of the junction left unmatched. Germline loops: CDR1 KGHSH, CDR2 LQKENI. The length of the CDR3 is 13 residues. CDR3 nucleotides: TGTGCCAGCACCCCGACAGGGGGCTCAAAACTGTTTTTT. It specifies CASTPTGGSKLFF.

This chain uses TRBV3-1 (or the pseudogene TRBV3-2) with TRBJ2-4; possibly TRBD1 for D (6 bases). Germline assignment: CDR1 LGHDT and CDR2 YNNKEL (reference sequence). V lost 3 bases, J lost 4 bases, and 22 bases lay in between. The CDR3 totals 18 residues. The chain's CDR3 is CASSQGPGTDSGKNIQYF. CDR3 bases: TGTGCCAGCAGCCAGGGCCCGGGGACGGACAGTGGGAAAAACATTCAGTACTTC.

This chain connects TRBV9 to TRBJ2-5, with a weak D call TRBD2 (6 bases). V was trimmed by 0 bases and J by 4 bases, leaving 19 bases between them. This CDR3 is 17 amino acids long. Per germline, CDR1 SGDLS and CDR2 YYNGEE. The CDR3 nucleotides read TGTGCCAGCAGCGTAGCTCCTGGGGGGATAGGAGGAGAGACCCAGTACTTC. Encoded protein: CASSVAPGGIGGETQYF.

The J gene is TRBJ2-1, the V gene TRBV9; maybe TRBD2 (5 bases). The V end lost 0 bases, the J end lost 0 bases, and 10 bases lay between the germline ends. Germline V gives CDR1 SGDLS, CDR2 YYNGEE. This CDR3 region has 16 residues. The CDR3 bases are TGTGCCAGCAGCGTAGCTAGCAGCAGCTCCTACAATGAGCAGTTCTTC. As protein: CASSVASSSSYNEQFF.

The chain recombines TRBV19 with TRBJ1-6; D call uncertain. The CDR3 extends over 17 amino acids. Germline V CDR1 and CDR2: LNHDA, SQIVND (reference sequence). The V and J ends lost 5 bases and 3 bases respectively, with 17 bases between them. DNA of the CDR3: TGTGCCAGTAGTCGGTCCAGGAACGTAAACTATAATTCACCCCTCCACTTT. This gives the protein CASSRSRNVNYNSPLHF.

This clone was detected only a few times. CDR3 nucleotides: TGTGCCAGCAGTTATATACAGGGGAAGGATCATAGGCCCCAGCATTTT. It translates to CASSYIQGKDHRPQHF. V and J are TRBV28 and TRBJ1-5, with 7 bases that match TRBD1. J gave up 9 bases and V 4 bases, and 15 bases lay outside the gene matches. The germline V gene encodes CDR1 MDHEN and CDR2 SYDVKM. The CDR3 loop spans 16 amino acids.

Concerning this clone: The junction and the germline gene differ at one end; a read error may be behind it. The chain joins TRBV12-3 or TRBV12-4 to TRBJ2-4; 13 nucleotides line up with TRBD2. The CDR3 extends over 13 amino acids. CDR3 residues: CASSPSTSGRPRF. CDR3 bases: TGTGCCAGCAGTCCGTCGACTAGCGGGAGGCCTCGGTTC.

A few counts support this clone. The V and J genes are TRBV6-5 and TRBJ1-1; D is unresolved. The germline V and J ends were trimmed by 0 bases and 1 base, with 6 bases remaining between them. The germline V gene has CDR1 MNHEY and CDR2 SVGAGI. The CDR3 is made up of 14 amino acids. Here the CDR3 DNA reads TGTGCCAGCAGTTACTCCTATCAGAACACTGAAGCTTTCTTT. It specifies CASSYSYQNTEAFF.

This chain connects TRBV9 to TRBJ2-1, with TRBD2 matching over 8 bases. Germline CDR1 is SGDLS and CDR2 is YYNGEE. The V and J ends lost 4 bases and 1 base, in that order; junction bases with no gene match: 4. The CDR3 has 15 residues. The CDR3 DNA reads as TGTGCCAGCAGCACCAGCGGGAGTTCCTACAATGAGCAGTTCTTC. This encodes CASSTSGSSYNEQFF.

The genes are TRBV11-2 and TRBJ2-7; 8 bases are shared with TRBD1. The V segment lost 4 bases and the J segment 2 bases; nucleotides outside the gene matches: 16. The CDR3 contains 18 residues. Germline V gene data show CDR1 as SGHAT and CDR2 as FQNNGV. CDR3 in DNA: TGTGCCAGCAGCTCAGAGAACGCCCCGGGACAGGTACCCTACGAGCAGTACTTC. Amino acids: CASSSENAPGQVPYEQYF. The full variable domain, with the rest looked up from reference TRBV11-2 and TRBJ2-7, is EAGVAQSPRYKIIEKRQSVAFWCNPISGHATLYWYQQILGQGPKLLIQFQNNGVVDDSQLPKDRFSAERLKGVDSTLKIQPAKLEDSAVYLCASSSENAPGQVPYEQYFGPGTRLTVT.

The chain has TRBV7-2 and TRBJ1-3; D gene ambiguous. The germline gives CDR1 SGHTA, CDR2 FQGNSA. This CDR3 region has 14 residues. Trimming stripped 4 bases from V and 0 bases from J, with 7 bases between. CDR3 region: CASSWTSSGNTIYF. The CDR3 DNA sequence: TGTGCCAGCAGCTGGACTAGCTCTGGAAACACCATATATTTT.

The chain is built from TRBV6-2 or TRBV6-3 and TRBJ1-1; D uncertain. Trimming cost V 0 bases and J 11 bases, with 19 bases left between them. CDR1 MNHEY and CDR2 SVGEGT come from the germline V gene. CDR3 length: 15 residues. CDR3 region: CASSYSETHVRKAFF. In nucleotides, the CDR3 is TGTGCCAGCAGTTACTCGGAGACCCACGTCAGAAAGGCTTTCTTT.

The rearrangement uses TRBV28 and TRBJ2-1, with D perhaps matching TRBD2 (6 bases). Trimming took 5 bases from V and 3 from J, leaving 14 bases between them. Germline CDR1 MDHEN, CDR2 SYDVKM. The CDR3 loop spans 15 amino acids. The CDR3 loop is CASSLREAFYNEQFF. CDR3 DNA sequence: TGTGCCAGCAGTCTCAGGGAGGCATTCTACAATGAGCAGTTCTTC. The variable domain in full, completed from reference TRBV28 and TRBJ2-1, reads DVKVTQSSRYLVKRTGEKVFLECVQDMDHENMFWYRQDPGLGLRLIYFSYDVKMKEKGDIPEGYSVSREKKERFSLILESASTNQTSMYLCASSLREAFYNEQFFGPGTRLTVL.